The next 11 T cell receptor beta chains were all read from a single sample in a study of blood T cell repertoires in COVID-19. Some clones are missing from TCRdb's copy, which holds only in-frame ones; the method was immunoSEQ multiplex PCR. The sample lists over 130,000 clones, roughly nine tenths occurring once. The sequenced sample was peripheral blood. The receptor source for this set is a woman in her sixties with active or convalescent COVID-19.

This clone was detected a few times. The rearrangement links TRBV5-4 to TRBJ2-7; weak D call: TRBD2 (6 bases). V gave up 4 bases and J gave up 6 bases, with 14 bases separating them. CDR3 size: 13 residues. Germline loops: CDR1 SGHNT, CDR2 YYREEE (reference sequence). The CDR3 DNA is TGTGCCAGCAGCGGGGGGACGGAGACCGAGCAGTACTTC. Protein product: CASSGGTETEQYF.

V is TRBV4-3 and J is TRBJ1-6; D may be TRBD1 (5 bases). Trimming left V 0 bases short and J 4 bases short, with 10 bases between. Per the germline V gene, CDR1 is LGHNA and CDR2 is YSLEER. CDR3 length: 16 amino acids. The CDR3 spells CASSQDIGVYNSPLHF. The CDR3 DNA sequence: TGCGCCAGCAGCCAAGACATAGGGGTATATAATTCACCCCTCCACTTT.

The chain combines TRBV11-2 with TRBJ1-1; TRBD1 is a possible D gene (6 bases). Germline CDR1 SGHAT, CDR2 FQNNGV. The CDR3 length is 12 residues. The V end was cut by 5 bases, the J end by 8 bases, with 12 bases between. As DNA, the CDR3 is TGTGCCAGCAGCGTTACCGGGACAGAAGCTTTCTTT. Translating it yields CASSVTGTEAFF. The full variable domain, in which reference TRBV11-2 and TRBJ1-1 provide the parts outside the CDR3, is EAGVAQSPRYKIIEKRQSVAFWCNPISGHATLYWYQQILGQGPKLLIQFQNNGVVDDSQLPKDRFSAERLKGVDSTLKIQPAKLEDSAVYLCASSVTGTEAFFGQGTRLTVV.

The J gene is TRBJ2-5, the V gene TRBV7-2; 7 bases are shared with TRBD1. J gave up 5 bases and V 6 bases, and 9 bases lay outside the gene matches. There are 14 residues in the CDR3. Germline-derived CDR1 and CDR2 are SGHTA and FQGNSA. The CDR3 DNA is TGTGCCAGCAGAATCTCGACAGGGTTGGAGACCCAGTACTTC. Its protein is CASRISTGLETQYF. The full variable domain, its missing parts supplied by reference TRBV7-2 and TRBJ2-5, is GAGVSQSPSNKVTEKGKDVELRCDPISGHTALYWYRQSLGQGLEFLIYFQGNSAPDKSGLPSDRFSAERTGGSVSTLTIQRTQQEDSAVYLCASRISTGLETQYFGPGTRLLVL.

This CDR3 is CASSLGPSGGTDTQYF. CDR3 DNA: TGCGCCAGCAGTCTGGGGCCTAGCGGGGGGACAGATACGCAGTATTTT. V and J are TRBV5-1 and TRBJ2-3, with 11 bases aligning to TRBD2. CDR1 and CDR2 from the germline V gene are SGHRS and YFSETQ. The CDR3 consists of 16 residues. Losses at the gene ends were 5 bases for V and 3 bases for J; bases not matched to a gene: 8.

J is TRBJ2-3 and V is TRBV4-3; 7 bases agree with TRBD2. Germline V gene lookup returns CDR1 LGHNA and CDR2 YSLEER. The trim removed 1 base at V and 5 bases at J, leaving 6 bases unmatched. The CDR3 contains 15 residues. This chain's CDR3 is CASSQVQGGLDTQYF. In nucleotides, the CDR3 is TGCGCCAGCAGCCAAGTCCAGGGAGGGTTAGATACGCAGTATTTT.

This chain connects TRBV5-1 to TRBJ2-5, with D perhaps matching TRBD1 (6 bases). CDR3 length: 15 amino acids. Germline V gives CDR1 SGHRS, CDR2 YFSETQ. Trimming removed 4 bases from V and 2 bases from J, with 15 bases in between. For the CDR3, the DNA is TGCGCCAGCAGCGAAAATGGACAGCGTCAAGAGACCCAGTACTTC. It translates to CASSENGQRQETQYF.

V and J are TRBV30 and TRBJ2-3, with 10 bases lining up with TRBD2. CDR1 and CDR2 (germline): GTSNPN, SVGIG (reference sequence). J gave up 0 bases and V 5 bases, and 5 bases lay outside the gene matches. This CDR3 is built from 15 residues. The CDR3 bases are TGTGCCTGGGTTAGCGGGGGGCAAAGCACAGATACGCAGTATTTT. Protein: CAWVSGGQSTDTQYF. The entire variable domain, with the rest obtained from reference TRBV30 and TRBJ2-3, is as follows: SQTIHQWPATLVQPVGSPLSLECTVEGTSNPNLYWYRQAAGRGLQLLFYSVGIGQISSEVPQNLSASRPQDRQFILSSKKLLLSDSGFYLCAWVSGGQSTDTQYFGPGTRLTVL.

V gene TRBV19 combines with J gene TRBJ2-7, with 7 nucleotides matching TRBD1. Germline V gene lookup returns CDR1 LNHDA and CDR2 SQIVND (reference sequence). The CDR3 contains 14 residues. Trimming cost V 4 bases and J 5 bases; bases outside gene matches: 8. The CDR3, as DNA: TGTGCCAGTAGTACCCTAGACAGGGACCACGAGCAGTACTTC. Protein sequence: CASSTLDRDHEQYF.

This clone was found a few times. The J gene is TRBJ1-3, the V gene TRBV5-5, with D maybe TRBD1 (5 bases). CDR1 and CDR2 (germline): SGHKS, YYEKEE (reference sequence). The V end lost 3 bases, the J end lost 4 bases, and 14 bases lay between the germline ends. The CDR3 is 15 amino acids. The chain's CDR3 is CASSSTVFPGNTIYF. The CDR3 DNA reads TGTGCCAGCAGCTCGACAGTGTTCCCAGGAAACACCATATATTTT.

This chain uses TRBV5-1 with TRBJ2-1, with a weak D call TRBD1 (5 bases). Germline loops: CDR1 SGHRS, CDR2 YFSETQ. This CDR3 is built from 16 residues. Deletions cut 0 bases from V and 4 bases from J, with 14 bases between. The CDR3 DNA follows: TGCGCCAGCAGCTTGGGCTCTCCAGGGAAATACAATGAGCAGTTCTTC. Its translation is CASSLGSPGKYNEQFF. The entire variable domain, with the rest obtained from reference TRBV5-1 and TRBJ2-1, is as follows: KAGVTQTPRYLIKTRGQQVTLSCSPISGHRSVSWYQQTPGQGLQFLFEYFSETQRNKGNFPGRFSGRQFSNSRSEMNVSTLELGDSALYLCASSLGSPGKYNEQFFGPGTRLTVL.